This TCR beta chain was sequenced during a study of CD8 T cells in Susac syndrome. In germline, CDR1 is GTSNPN, CDR2 SVGIG (reference sequence). The CDR3 covers 12 residues. The ends lost 0 bases at V and 11 bases at J; junction bases unmatched: 2. Random hexamers were used to reverse transcribe roughly 0.45 to 1 ug of RNA. The TCR beta CDR3 was amplified by immunoSEQ multiplex PCR across 54 Vbeta, 13 Jbeta. TCRdb re-derived calls from the immunoSEQ multiplex PCR reads in MiXCR, one entry per CDR3 protein. The sample carries some 200,000 distinct CDR3 sequences, nearly 95% recorded once. This receptor was taken from a human donor with multiple sclerosis. Specimen: CD4+ T cells from PBMCs. The chain links TRBV30 to TRBJ2-3, with TRBD2 matching 10 bases. For the CDR3, the DNA is TGTGCCTGGAGTGTACTAGCGGGAAAGCAGTATTTT. Residues: CAWSVLAGKQYF.